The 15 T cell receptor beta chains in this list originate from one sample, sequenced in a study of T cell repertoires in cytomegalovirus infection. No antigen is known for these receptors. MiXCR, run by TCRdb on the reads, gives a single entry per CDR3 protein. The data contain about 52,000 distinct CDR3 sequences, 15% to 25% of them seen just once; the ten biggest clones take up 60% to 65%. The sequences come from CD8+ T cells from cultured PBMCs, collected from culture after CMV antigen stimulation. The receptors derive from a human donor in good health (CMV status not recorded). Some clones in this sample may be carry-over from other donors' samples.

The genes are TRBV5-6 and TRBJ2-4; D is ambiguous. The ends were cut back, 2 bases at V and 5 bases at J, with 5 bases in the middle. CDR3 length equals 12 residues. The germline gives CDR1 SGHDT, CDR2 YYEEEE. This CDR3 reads CASSFDQNIQYF. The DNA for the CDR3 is TGTGCCAGCAGCTTCGACCAAAACATTCAGTACTTC.

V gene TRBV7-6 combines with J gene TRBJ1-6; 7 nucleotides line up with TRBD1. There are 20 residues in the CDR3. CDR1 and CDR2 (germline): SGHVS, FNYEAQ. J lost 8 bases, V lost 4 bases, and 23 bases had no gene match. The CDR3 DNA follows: TGTGCCAGCAGCTCCAGGCCGGCGGACCCATGGGACAGCCCCGATTCACCCCTCCACTTT. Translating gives CASSSRPADPWDSPDSPLHF. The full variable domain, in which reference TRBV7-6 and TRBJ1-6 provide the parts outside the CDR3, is GAGVSQSPRYKVTKRGQDVALRCDPISGHVSLYWYRQALGQGPEFLTYFNYEAQQDKSGLPNDRFSAERPEGSISTLTIQRTEQRDSAMYRCASSSRPADPWDSPDSPLHFGNGTRLTVT.

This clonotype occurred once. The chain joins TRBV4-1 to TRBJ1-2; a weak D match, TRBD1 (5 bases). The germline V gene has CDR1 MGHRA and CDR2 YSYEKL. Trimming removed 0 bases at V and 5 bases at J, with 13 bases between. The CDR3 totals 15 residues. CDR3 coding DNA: TGCGCCAGCAGCCAAGAACTCAGCAAGGGGTATGGCTACACCTTC. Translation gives CASSQELSKGYGYTF.

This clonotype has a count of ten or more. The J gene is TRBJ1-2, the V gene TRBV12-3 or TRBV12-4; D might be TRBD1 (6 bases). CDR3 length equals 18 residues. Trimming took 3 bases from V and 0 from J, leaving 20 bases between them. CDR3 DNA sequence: TGTGCCAGCAGTTTGTACGGAACAGGGCACCCAGCTAACTATGGCTACACCTTC. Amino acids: CASSLYGTGHPANYGYTF.

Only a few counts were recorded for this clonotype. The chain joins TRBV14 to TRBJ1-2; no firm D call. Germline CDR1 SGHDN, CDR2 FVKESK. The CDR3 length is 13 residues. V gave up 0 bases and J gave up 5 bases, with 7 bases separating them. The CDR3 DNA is TGTGCCAGCAGCCAAGATCGAACTTATGGCTACACCTTC. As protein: CASSQDRTYGYTF.

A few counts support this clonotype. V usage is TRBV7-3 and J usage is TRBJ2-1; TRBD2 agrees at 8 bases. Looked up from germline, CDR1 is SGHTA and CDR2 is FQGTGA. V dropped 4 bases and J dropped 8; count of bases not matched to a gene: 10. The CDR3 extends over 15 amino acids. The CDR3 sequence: CASSWSGREKDEQFF. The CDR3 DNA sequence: TGTGCCAGCAGCTGGTCCGGGAGGGAAAAGGATGAGCAGTTCTTC.

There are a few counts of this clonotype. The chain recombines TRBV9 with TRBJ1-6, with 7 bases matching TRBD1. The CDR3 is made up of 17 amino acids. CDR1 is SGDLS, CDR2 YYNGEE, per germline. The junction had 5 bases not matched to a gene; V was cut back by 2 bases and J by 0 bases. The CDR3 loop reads CASSVRQGPSYNSPLHF. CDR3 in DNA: TGTGCCAGCAGCGTGCGACAGGGACCCTCCTATAATTCACCCCTCCACTTT. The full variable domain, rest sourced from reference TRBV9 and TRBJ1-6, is DSGVTQTPKHLITATGQRVTLRCSPRSGDLSVYWYQQSLDQGLQFLIQYYNGEERAKGNILERFSAQQFPDLHSELNLSSLELGDSALYFCASSVRQGPSYNSPLHFGNGTRLTVT.

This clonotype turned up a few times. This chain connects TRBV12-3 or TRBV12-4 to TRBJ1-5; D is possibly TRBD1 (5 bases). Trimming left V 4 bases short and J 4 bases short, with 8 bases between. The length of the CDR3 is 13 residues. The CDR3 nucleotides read TGTGCCAGCAGTTATGGGGGGAATCAGCCCCAGCATTTT. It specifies CASSYGGNQPQHF.

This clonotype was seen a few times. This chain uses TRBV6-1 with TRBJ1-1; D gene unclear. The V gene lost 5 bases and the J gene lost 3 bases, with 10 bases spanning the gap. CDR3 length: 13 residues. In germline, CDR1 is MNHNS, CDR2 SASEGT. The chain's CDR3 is CASSPGSHTEAFF. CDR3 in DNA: TGTGCCAGCAGTCCCGGGTCGCACACTGAAGCTTTCTTT.

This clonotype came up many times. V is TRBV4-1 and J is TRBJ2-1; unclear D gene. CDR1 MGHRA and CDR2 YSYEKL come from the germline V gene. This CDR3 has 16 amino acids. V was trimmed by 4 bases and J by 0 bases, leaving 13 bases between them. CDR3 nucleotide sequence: TGCGCCAGCAGCCGTGGATTAGCCCACTCCTACAATGAGCAGTTCTTC. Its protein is CASSRGLAHSYNEQFF.

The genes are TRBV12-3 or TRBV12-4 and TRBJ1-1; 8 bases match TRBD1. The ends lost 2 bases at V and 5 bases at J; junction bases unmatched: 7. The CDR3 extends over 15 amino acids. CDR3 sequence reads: CASSLSRTGRTEAFF. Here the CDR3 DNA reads TGTGCCAGCAGTTTATCCAGGACAGGGCGGACTGAAGCTTTCTTT.

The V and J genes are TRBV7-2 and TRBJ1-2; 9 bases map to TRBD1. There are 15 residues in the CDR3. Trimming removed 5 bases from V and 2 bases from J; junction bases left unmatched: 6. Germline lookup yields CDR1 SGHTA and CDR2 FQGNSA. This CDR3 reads CASSINGQGNYGYTF. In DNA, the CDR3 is TGTGCCAGCAGCATCAATGGACAGGGGAACTATGGCTACACCTTC. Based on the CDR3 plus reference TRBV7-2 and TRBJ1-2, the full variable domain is GAGVSQSPSNKVTEKGKDVELRCDPISGHTALYWYRQSLGQGLEFLIYFQGNSAPDKSGLPSDRFSAERTGGSVSTLTIQRTQQEDSAVYLCASSINGQGNYGYTFGSGTRLTVV.

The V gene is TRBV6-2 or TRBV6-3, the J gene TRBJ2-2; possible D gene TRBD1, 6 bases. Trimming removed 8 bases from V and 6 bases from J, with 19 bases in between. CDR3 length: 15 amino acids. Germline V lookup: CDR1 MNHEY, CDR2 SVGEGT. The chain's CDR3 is CASHEEGVTPGELFF. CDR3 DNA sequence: TGTGCCAGCCATGAAGAGGGGGTAACACCCGGGGAGCTGTTTTTT.

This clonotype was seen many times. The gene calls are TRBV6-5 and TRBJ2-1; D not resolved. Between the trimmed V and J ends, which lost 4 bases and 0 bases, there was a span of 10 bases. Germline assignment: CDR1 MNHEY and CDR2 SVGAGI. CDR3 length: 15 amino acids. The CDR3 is CASSLGQSSYNEQFF. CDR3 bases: TGTGCCAGCAGTTTGGGTCAAAGCTCCTACAATGAGCAGTTCTTC.

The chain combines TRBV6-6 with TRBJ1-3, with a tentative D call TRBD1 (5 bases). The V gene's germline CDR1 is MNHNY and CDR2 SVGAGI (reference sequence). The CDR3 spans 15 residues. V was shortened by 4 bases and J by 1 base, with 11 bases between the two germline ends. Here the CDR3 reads CASSSPGSSGNTIYF. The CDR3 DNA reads TGTGCCAGCAGTTCCCCAGGGTCGTCTGGAAACACCATATATTTT.